The TCR beta chain under discussion was sequenced for a study of brain metastases from non-small cell lung cancer (dated by TCRdb to about 2019). For context, the study as a whole: The study profiled the immune microenvironment of paired resected primary tumors and brain metastases taken from patients with non-small-cell lung cancer.

This clone was seen more than once but under ten times. Its cognate antigen has yet to be identified. Base qualities are missing; no much larger clone stands one base away. Libraries were made using the immunoSEQ multiplex PCR assay. Alongside a 770-gene immune expression panel, the team sequenced the T-cell receptor beta chain repertoire. TCRdb re-hosts the immuneACCESS table, in-frame sequences only. Its copies lack some clones; in the studies checked, an unresolved V gene accounts for under half of them, and the cause for the rest is not known. In all, the sample holds 2,000 to 2,500 clones, and around 86% of those were seen once. About 10% of the sample rests with the top ten. A cohort of around 40 patients with surgically resected non-small-cell lung cancer, for whom both primary tumor and brain metastasis specimens were available, was included. As encoded in the germline V gene, CDR1 is SGHTA while CDR2 is FQGNSA. Relative to germline, V is missing 2 bases and J is missing 5 bases, with 7 bases of the junction outside any gene match. Measured from the cysteine to the phenylalanine, the CDR3 is 15 residues long. Of the read, only the CDR3 DNA is kept; its 45 bases are in frame from base 1.

The clonotype originates from a donor at least 40 years old with non-small cell lung cancer. The sequenced sample consisted of tumor-adjacent normal tissue. The rearranged segments are TRBV7-2 and TRBJ2-5; 8 central nucleotides agree with TRBD1. The DNA sequence reads TGTGCCAGCAGCTTACGTCAGGGGGCAGGGGAGACCCAGTACTTC. It is translated as CASSLRQGAGETQYF.